The subject of this entry is one TCR beta chain. Repertoires were generated with immunoSEQ multiplex PCR, while TCRdb's copy carries only in-frame clones and drops some. The sample includes about 40,000 clones, about nine tenths of them seen just once. Unmatched junction bases numbered 3, after V lost 4 bases and J lost 9 bases. Germline V CDR1 and CDR2: MRHNA, SNTAGT. The CDR3 extends over 12 amino acids. This sample is part of a study of T cell changes during pregnancy in multiple sclerosis. The chain joins TRBV6-4 to TRBJ2-1; 7 bases agree with TRBD2. The material was peripheral blood, obtained in the second trimester of pregnancy. This sequence originates from a female donor in good health, enrolled as a control in a pregnancy study. The CDR3: CASSAGEGEQFF. The CDR3 bases are TGTGCCAGCAGTGCGGGGGAGGGTGAGCAGTTCTTC.